The 16 T cell receptor beta chains below were found in one sample sequenced in a study of shared clonotypes between healthy human individuals. In the naive CD8 group, cells lacked CD45RO and were positively selected for CCR7, so terminally differentiated effector memory CD45RA+ cells were left out. Here immunoSEQ multiplex PCR was the method, and the copy in TCRdb shows in-frame clones only, minus some. Counted here are some 2 million clones, over 85% occurring once; the ten biggest clones make up under 1.5%. Specimen: naive CD8+ T cells sorted from blood. Receptor source: a man between 18 and 29 years old in good health.

The sample holds a few counts of this clone. The V and J genes are TRBV2 and TRBJ2-7; D may be TRBD1 or TRBD2 (5 bases each). Per germline, CDR1 SNHLY and CDR2 FYNNEI. The ends were cut back, 4 bases at V and 6 bases at J, with 13 bases in the middle. This CDR3 spans 13 amino acids. The CDR3 region has the DNA TGTGCCAGCAGTGGGAAAAGGGACGTCGAGCAGTACTTC. Its translation: CASSGKRDVEQYF.

Note on this clone: At one of its ends the junction is not consistent with the germline gene, which may arise from a read error. The chain couples TRBV2 to TRBJ1-1; D perhaps matches TRBD1 (6 bases). Germline CDR1 and CDR2: SNHLY and FYNNEI. There are 15 residues in the CDR3. DNA for the CDR3: TGTGCCAGCAGTCAAGCTGGGGGGCGAGGTACTGAAGCTTTCTTT. Encoded protein: CASSQAGGRGTEAFF.

This clone has just one count. The chain combines TRBV11-2 with TRBJ1-4, with 10 positions matching TRBD1. Germline V gene sequence: CDR1 SGHAT, CDR2 FQNNGV. There are 15 residues in the CDR3. V was clipped by 4 bases and J by 8 bases; unmatched bases: 7. DNA for the CDR3: TGTGCCAGCAGCTCCCTGACAGGGGGCGAAGAAAAACTGTTTTTT. Amino acids: CASSSLTGGEEKLFF.

This clone was seen once. V usage is TRBV5-6 and J usage is TRBJ1-2; D not certain. The CDR3 has 15 residues. V lost 0 bases and J lost 2, with 11 bases in between. Germline loops: CDR1 SGHDT, CDR2 YYEEEE. CDR3 DNA sequence: TGTGCCAGCAGCTTGGATGGGGTTGGGAACTATGGCTACACCTTC. The encoded protein is CASSLDGVGNYGYTF.

The V call is TRBV7-9, the J call TRBJ1-2; D is unclear. CDR3 size: 14 residues. Trimming left V 6 bases short and J 3 bases short, with 14 bases between. CDR1 is SEHNR, CDR2 FQNEAQ, per germline (reference sequence). For the CDR3, the DNA is TGTGCCAGCAGTTGGGAACGGGCGGACTATGGCTACACCTTC. Protein sequence: CASSWERADYGYTF. Filled out from reference TRBV7-9 and TRBJ1-2, the complete variable domain reads DTGVSQNPRHKITKRGQNVTFRCDPISEHNRLYWYRQTLGQGPEFLTYFQNEAQLEKSRLLSDRFSAERPKGSFSTLEIQRTEQGDSAMYLCASSWERADYGYTFGSGTRLTVV.

V is TRBV19 and J is TRBJ2-3, with a possible D match to TRBD1 (6 bases). CDR3 length: 16 amino acids. The V end lost 3 bases, the J end lost 0 bases, and 13 bases lay between the germline ends. Germline lookup yields CDR1 LNHDA and CDR2 SQIVND (reference sequence). As DNA, the CDR3 is TGTGCCAGTAGTATTTGGGGGACAAGAAGCACAGATACGCAGTATTTT. Translating gives CASSIWGTRSTDTQYF.

V usage is TRBV28 and J usage is TRBJ1-2; possible D gene TRBD1, 5 bases. V was clipped by 5 bases and J by 8 bases, with 18 bases between them. CDR3 length equals 14 residues. Germline-derived CDR1 and CDR2 are MDHEN and SYDVKM. The CDR3 DNA sequence: TGTGCCAGCAGTACCGGGACCCTTAATATCGGCTACACCTTC. Translation gives CASSTGTLNIGYTF.

The chain has TRBV30 and TRBJ1-2; no firm D call. Per the germline V gene, CDR1 is GTSNPN and CDR2 is SVGIG (reference sequence). This CDR3 has 11 residues. Trimming pared 1 base from V and 8 bases from J, leaving 8 bases between. The CDR3 bases are TGTGCCTGGAGTGGGACCCAGGGCTACACCTTC. This translates into CAWSGTQGYTF.

The rearrangement joins TRBV11-2 to TRBJ2-2, with 7 bases identical to TRBD2. From germline, CDR1 is SGHAT and CDR2 FQNNGV. This CDR3 contains 19 residues. V was pared by 0 bases and J by 0 bases, with 10 bases of the junction left unmatched. The chain's CDR3 is CASSLDEFLAETNTGELFF. Written as DNA, the CDR3 is TGTGCCAGCAGCTTAGATGAGTTTCTAGCGGAGACGAACACCGGGGAGCTGTTTTTT.

The rearrangement joins TRBV27 to TRBJ2-1; 12 bases align to TRBD1. The germline gives CDR1 MNHEY, CDR2 SMNVEV (reference sequence). Trimming at V came to 8 bases and at J to 6 bases, leaving 11 bases not matched to a gene. The CDR3 extends over 16 amino acids. CDR3 region: CASGTGGGLPFNEQFF. CDR3 sequence (DNA): TGTGCCAGCGGGACAGGGGGCGGATTGCCCTTCAATGAGCAGTTCTTC.

This chain links TRBV23-1 with TRBJ2-5; no firm D call. TRBV23-1 is an open reading frame, and its role is uncertain. The CDR3 is 14 amino acids. Trimming removed 3 bases at V and 5 bases at J, with 13 bases between. This chain's CDR3 is CASSHIHYWETQYF. CDR3 nucleotides: TGCGCCAGCAGTCATATCCATTACTGGGAGACCCAGTACTTC.

The J gene is TRBJ2-5, the V gene TRBV7-9, with a tentative D call TRBD1 (6 bases). The length of the CDR3 is 12 residues. In germline, CDR1 is SEHNR, CDR2 FQNEAQ (reference sequence). Trimming took 6 bases from V and 9 from J, leaving 14 bases between them. The CDR3 nucleotides read TGTGCCAGCAGTTACCCAGGGGATTCCCAGTACTTC. Translating it yields CASSYPGDSQYF.

This chain uses TRBV5-1 with TRBJ2-7, with D possibly called TRBD1 or TRBD2 (5 bases each). The CDR3 is 13 residues long. Looked up from germline, CDR1 is SGHRS and CDR2 is YFSETQ. The V end lost 7 bases, the J end lost 5 bases, and 16 bases lay between the germline ends. The CDR3 protein is CASGDGGLDEQYF. The CDR3 DNA is TGCGCCAGCGGGGACGGTGGGCTGGACGAGCAGTACTTC.

The chain joins TRBV27 to TRBJ1-2; 7 bases fit TRBD1. Unmatched junction bases numbered 15, after V lost 7 bases and J lost 4 bases. Germline CDR1 and CDR2: MNHEY and SMNVEV (reference sequence). This CDR3 comprises 16 residues. The CDR3 region is CASTPSTGPISYGYTF. Written as DNA, the CDR3 is TGTGCCAGCACCCCCTCGACAGGGCCAATTTCCTATGGCTACACCTTC.

In nucleotides, the CDR3 is TGTGCCAGCAGCCCCTGGACAGAACGATACAATGAGCAGTTCTTC. This translates into CASSPWTERYNEQFF. This chain uses TRBV2 with TRBJ2-1; possibly TRBD1 for D (6 bases). CDR1 and CDR2 (germline): SNHLY, FYNNEI. The V end lost 6 bases, the J end lost 4 bases, and 16 bases lay between the germline ends. This CDR3 is built from 15 residues. Complete variable domain (other parts from reference TRBV2 and TRBJ2-1): EPEVTQTPSHQVTQMGQEVILRCVPISNHLYFYWYRQILGQKVEFLVSFYNNEISEKSEIFDDQFSVERPDGSNFTLKIRSTKLEDSAMYFCASSPWTERYNEQFFGPGTRLTVL.

CDR3 protein: CASSPGTTHRDEQFF. Here the CDR3 DNA reads TGCGCCAGCAGCCCAGGGACTACCCATAGGGATGAGCAGTTCTTC. This sequence joins TRBV4-1 and TRBJ2-1; 7 nucleotides line up with TRBD2. With V trimmed by 4 bases and J by 8 bases, 11 bases remained unmatched. The CDR3 is 15 amino acids. Germline values: CDR1 MGHRA, CDR2 YSYEKL.